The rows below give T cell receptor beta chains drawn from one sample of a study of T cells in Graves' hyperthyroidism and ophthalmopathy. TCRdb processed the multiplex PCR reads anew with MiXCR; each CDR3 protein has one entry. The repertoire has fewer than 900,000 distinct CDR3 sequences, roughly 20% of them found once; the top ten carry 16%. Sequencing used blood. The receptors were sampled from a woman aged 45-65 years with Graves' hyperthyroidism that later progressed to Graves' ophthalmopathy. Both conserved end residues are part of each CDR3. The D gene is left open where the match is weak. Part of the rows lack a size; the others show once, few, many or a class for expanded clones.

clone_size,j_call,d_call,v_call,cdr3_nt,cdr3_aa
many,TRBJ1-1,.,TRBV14,TGTGCCAGCAGCCAAGGGGGTCTCTTCCCAGGAGCTTTCTTT,CASSQGGLFPGAFF
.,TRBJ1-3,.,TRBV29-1,TGCAGCGTTGATTCTCAAGGGGGGGGCTCTGGAAACACCATATATTTT,CSVDSQGGGSGNTIYF
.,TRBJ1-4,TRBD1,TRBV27,TGTGCCAGCAGTTTAAGGGATCCAACAGGGGCAACTAATGAAAAACTGTTTTTT,CASSLRDPTGATNEKLFF
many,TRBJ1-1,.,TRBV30,TGTGCCTGGAAGTGGAACACTGAAGCTTTCTTT,CAWKWNTEAFF
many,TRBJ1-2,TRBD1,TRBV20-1,TGCAGTGCTAGATCATCCCCCCAGGGGGGCTATGGCTACACCTTC,CSARSSPQGGYGYTF
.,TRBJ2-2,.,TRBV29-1,TGCAGCGCCTACCCGGACGACGGGGAGCTGTTTTTT,CSAYPDDGELFF
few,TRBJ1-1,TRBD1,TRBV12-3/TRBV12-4,TGTGCCAGCAGTTTAGAGGCAGGGGGCGAGGAAGCTTTCTTT,CASSLEAGGEEAFF
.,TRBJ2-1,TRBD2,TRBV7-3,TGTGCCAACGGGGGGGGGATCTCCTACAATGAGCAGTTCTTC,CANGGGISYNEQFF
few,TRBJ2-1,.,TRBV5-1,TGCGCCAGCAATAGACAGGATGTTTACAATGAGCAGTTCTTC,CASNRQDVYNEQFF
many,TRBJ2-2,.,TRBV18,TGTGCCAGCTCAACCAACTCAATTGACAAGACCGGGGAGCTGTTTTTT,CASSTNSIDKTGELFF
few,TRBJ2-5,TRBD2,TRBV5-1,TGCGCCAGCAGCTTGGCCGGGACTAGTCGGGAGACCCAGTACTTC,CASSLAGTSRETQYF
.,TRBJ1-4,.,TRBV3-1,TGTGCCAGCAGCATGGGGGCAACTAATGAAAAACTGTTTTTT,CASSMGATNEKLFF
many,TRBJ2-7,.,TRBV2,TGTGCCAGCACCGAGGAAGGGGTCGGGATCTACGAGCAGTACTTC,CASTEEGVGIYEQYF
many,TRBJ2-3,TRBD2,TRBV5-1,TGCGCCAGCAGCGGGGGACTAGCCACAGATACGCAGTATTTT,CASSGGLATDTQYF
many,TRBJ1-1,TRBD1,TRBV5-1,TGCGCCAGCAGCAGGGACAGCGAAGGTGAAGCTTTCTTT,CASSRDSEGEAFF
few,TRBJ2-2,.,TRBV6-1,TGTGCCAGCAGCCACGGGCCGAACACCGGGGAGCTGTTTTTT,CASSHGPNTGELFF
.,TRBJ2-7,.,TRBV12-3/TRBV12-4,TGTGCCAGCAGTTGGGATGTGAGCGAGCAGTACTTC,CASSWDVSEQYF
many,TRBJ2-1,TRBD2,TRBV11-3,TGTGCCAGCAGCTCTTGGGAGATAGCGGGGCCCAATGAGCAGTTCTTC,CASSSWEIAGPNEQFF
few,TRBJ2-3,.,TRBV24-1,TGTGCCACCAGTGACGGGTTCCTCACAGATACGCAGTATTTT,CATSDGFLTDTQYF
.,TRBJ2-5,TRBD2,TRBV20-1,TGCGGTGCTCGCCCTTTAGCGGGGGATCTGGAGACCCAGTACTTC,CGARPLAGDLETQYF
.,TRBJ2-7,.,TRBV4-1,TGCGCCAGCAGCCCATCCGGGACTGATCCCTACGAGCAGTACTTC,CASSPSGTDPYEQYF
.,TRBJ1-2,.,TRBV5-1,TGCGCCAGCAGCCCTGACGGGTCCAGCTATGGCTACACCTTC,CASSPDGSSYGYTF
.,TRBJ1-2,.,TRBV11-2,TGTGCCAGCAGCTTAGGGTATAGTGGCTACACCTTC,CASSLGYSGYTF
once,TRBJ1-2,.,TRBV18,TGTGCCAGCTCACCGGGCCGGGAGAGAGGGTATGGCTACACCTTC,CASSPGRERGYGYTF
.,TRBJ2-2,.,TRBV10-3,TGTGCCATCAAGCTGGGACGAGCGAACACCGGGGAGCTGTTTTTT,CAIKLGRANTGELFF
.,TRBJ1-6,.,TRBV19,TGTGCCAGTAGTGGCGTGGAGGTTCTCTCACCCCTCCACTTT,CASSGVEVLSPLHF